This record looks at one TCR beta chain sequence and its context. This clonotype was seen only a few times. Its antigen is still unknown. Qualities for individual bases were not recorded, and no much larger clone is one base off. Sequencing took place on an Illumina HiSeq 2500. Quantitative 5'-RACE with molecular barcodes was used to prepare TCR beta libraries. The authors' analysis ran thus. Disease-linked TCR variants were identified with a new computational method built on a probabilistic model of VDJ rearrangement. TCRdb ran its own pipeline on the public reads, namely fastp trimming at Q25 and MiXCR clone calling, and kept in-frame beta chains. CDR3 protein sequences are deduplicated, and each keeps its most common genes and DNA. The V and J calls were determined by TCRdb, not by the authors. The sample table contains some 840,000 distinct CDR3 sequences; only one count was recorded for 12% of them. The ten top clones hold approximately 0.46% of the sample.

Germline trimming amounts to 0 bases on V and 0 bases on J, with 7 as the count of junction bases outside the gene matches. CDR1 SGHDN and CDR2 FVKESK were looked up in the germline V gene. CDR3 length: 17 amino acids, cysteine to phenylalanine. The sequence is cut down to CDR3 DNA, 51 bases in frame from base 1. The sample originates from a study of CD8 T cells in ankylosing spondylitis (dated 2017 in TCRdb). At the level of the whole study: To find TCR variants linked to disease, the study profiled T cell receptor beta repertoires in ankylosing spondylitis patients and healthy donors. Peripheral blood samples were taken, and synovial fluid was additionally collected from ankylosing spondylitis patients. In total, the full study cohort was made up of 110 or so healthy donors and 25 to 30 ankylosing spondylitis patients.

Overall study outcomes, separate from this receptor: The disease-linked clones had a CD8+ phenotype and were found at relatively low frequencies in peripheral blood. According to the report, matched synovial fluid samples from ankylosing spondylitis patients were significantly enriched for the disease-linked clones. A TCR beta motif of eight highly homologous amino acid variants appeared characteristic of blood from ankylosing spondylitis patients. Some of the motif variants had been reported before in the synovial fluid and blood of reactive arthritis patients, a finding that suggests common disease-initiation mechanisms.

Input material: blood, either unsorted or a sorted T cell fraction (not recorded which). The chain is assembled from TRBV14 and TRBJ1-1; the central 7 bases match TRBD1. The TCR comes from a male donor with ankylosing spondylitis. The nucleotide sequence reads as follows: TGTGCCAGCAGCCAAGAAGGGGGCGGGGGGATGAACACTGAAGCTTTCTTT. Its translation is CASSQEGGGGMNTEAFF.